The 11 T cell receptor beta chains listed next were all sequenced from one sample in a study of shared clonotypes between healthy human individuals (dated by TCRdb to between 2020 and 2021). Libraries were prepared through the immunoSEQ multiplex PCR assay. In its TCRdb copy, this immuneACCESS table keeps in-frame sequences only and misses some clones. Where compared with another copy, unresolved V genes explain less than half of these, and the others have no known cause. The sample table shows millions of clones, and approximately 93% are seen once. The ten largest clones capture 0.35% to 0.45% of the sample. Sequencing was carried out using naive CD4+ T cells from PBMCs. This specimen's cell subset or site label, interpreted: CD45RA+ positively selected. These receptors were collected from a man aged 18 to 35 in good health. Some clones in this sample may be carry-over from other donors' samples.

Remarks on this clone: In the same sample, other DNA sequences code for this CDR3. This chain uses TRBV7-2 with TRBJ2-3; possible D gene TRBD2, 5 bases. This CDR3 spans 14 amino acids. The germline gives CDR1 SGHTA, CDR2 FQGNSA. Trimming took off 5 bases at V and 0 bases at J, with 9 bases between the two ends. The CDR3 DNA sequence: TGTGCCAGCAGCCGAACGGGGAGCACAGATACGCAGTATTTT. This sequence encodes CASSRTGSTDTQYF.

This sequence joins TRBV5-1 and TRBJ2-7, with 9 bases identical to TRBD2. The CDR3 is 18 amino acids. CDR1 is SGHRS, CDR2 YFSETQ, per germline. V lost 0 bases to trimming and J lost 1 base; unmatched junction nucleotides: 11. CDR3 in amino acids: CASSLVRESREGSYEQYF. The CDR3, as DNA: TGCGCCAGCAGCTTGGTTCGGGAGTCGCGGGAGGGATCCTACGAGCAGTACTTC.

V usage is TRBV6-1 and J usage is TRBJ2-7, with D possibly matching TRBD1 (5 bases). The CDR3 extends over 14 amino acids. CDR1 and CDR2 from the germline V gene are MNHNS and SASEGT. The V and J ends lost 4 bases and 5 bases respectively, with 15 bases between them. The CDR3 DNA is TGTGCCAGCAGTGGCCAGGGTCGTTGGGACGAGCAGTACTTC. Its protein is CASSGQGRWDEQYF.

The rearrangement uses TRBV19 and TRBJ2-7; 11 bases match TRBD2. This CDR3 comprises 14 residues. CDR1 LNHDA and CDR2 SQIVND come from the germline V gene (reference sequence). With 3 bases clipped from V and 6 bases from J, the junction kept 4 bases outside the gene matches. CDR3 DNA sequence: TGTGCCAGTAGTATTTCGGGACTAGCGGTCGAGCAGTACTTC. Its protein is CASSISGLAVEQYF.

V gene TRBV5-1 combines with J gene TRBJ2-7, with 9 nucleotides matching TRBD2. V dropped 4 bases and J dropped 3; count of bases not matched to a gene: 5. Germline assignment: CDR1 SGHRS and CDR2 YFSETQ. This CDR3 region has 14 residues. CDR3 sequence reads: CASSKIAGDYEQYF. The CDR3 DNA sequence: TGCGCCAGCAGCAAAATAGCGGGGGACTACGAGCAGTACTTC.

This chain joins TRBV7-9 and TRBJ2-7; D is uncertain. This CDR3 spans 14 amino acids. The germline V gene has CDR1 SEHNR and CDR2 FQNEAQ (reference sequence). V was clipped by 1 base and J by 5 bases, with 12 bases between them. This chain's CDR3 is CASSLVSQSNEQYF. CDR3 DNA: TGTGCCAGCAGCTTAGTGTCTCAGAGCAACGAGCAGTACTTC. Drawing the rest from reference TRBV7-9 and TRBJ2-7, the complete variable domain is DTGVSQNPRHKITKRGQNVTFRCDPISEHNRLYWYRQTLGQGPEFLTYFQNEAQLEKSRLLSDRFSAERPKGSFSTLEIQRTEQGDSAMYLCASSLVSQSNEQYFGPGTRLTVT.

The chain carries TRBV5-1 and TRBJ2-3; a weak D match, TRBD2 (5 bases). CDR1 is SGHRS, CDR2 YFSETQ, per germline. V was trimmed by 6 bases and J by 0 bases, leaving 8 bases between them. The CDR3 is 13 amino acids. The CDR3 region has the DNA TGCGCCAGCACCCGGGGAAGCACAGATACGCAGTATTTT. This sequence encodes CASTRGSTDTQYF.

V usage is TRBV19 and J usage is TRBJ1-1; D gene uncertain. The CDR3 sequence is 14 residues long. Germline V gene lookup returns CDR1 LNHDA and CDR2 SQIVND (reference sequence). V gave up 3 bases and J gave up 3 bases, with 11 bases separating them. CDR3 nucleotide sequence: TGTGCCAGTAGTATCGCGACACGACACACTGAAGCTTTCTTT. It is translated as CASSIATRHTEAFF.

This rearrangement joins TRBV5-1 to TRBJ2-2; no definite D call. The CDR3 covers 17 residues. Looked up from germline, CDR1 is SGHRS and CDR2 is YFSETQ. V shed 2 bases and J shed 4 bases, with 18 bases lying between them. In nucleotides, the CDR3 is TGCGCCAGCAGCTTCATCCCTCAGAAAGCGAGCACCGGGGAGCTGTTTTTT. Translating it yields CASSFIPQKASTGELFF. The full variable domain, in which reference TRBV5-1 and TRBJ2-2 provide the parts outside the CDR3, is KAGVTQTPRYLIKTRGQQVTLSCSPISGHRSVSWYQQTPGQGLQFLFEYFSETQRNKGNFPGRFSGRQFSNSRSEMNVSTLELGDSALYLCASSFIPQKASTGELFFGEGSRLTVL.

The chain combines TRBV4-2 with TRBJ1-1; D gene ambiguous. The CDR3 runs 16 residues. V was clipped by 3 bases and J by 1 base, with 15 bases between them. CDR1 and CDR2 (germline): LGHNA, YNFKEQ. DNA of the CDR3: TGTGCCAGCAGCCATAAAGCGGGGTCCTGGAACACTGAAGCTTTCTTT. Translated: CASSHKAGSWNTEAFF.

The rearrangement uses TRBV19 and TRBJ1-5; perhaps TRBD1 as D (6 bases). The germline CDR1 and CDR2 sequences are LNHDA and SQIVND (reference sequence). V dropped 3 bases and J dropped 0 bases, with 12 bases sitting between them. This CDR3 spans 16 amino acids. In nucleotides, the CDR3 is TGTGCCAGTAGTATCTCCAGGGGCGGTAGCAATCAGCCCCAGCATTTT. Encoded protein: CASSISRGGSNQPQHF.